Shown below are 3 T cell receptor beta chains from a single sample sequenced in a study of blood T cell repertoires in COVID-19 (dated by TCRdb to about 2020). The library was generated by the immunoSEQ multiplex PCR assay. TCRdb limited this immuneACCESS table to in-frame rearrangements with V and J called. A share of clones is missing; checked studies link under half to unresolved V genes, and the rest is unexplained. The sample table holds around 68,000 clones, of which more than 75% were seen once. The top ten clonotypes cover 5.5% to 8% of the sample. Sequenced input: peripheral blood. The receptors originated from a man in his fifties with active COVID-19.

This chain links TRBV19 with TRBJ1-1; 7 nucleotides agree with TRBD1. Germline V CDR1 and CDR2: LNHDA, SQIVND (reference sequence). With 5 bases clipped from V and 0 bases from J, the junction kept 9 bases outside the gene matches. CDR3 length: 16 amino acids. CDR3 sequence (DNA): TGTGCCAGTAGTGGACCCCCGGGACAGATGAACACTGAAGCTTTCTTT. As protein: CASSGPPGQMNTEAFF.

This chain joins TRBV5-1 and TRBJ1-2; 10 positions match TRBD1. Germline loops: CDR1 SGHRS, CDR2 YFSETQ. After removal of 4 bases from V and 3 bases from J, the junction contained 3 bases not matched to a gene. The CDR3 has 14 residues. CDR3 sequence reads: CASSTGQGYYGYTF. The CDR3 nucleotides are TGCGCCAGCAGCACGGGACAGGGGTACTATGGCTACACCTTC.

This chain links TRBV24-1 with TRBJ2-2; 9 bases fit TRBD1. In germline, CDR1 is KGHDR, CDR2 SFDVKD. V gave up 5 bases and J gave up 5 bases; unmatched junction bases: 11. The CDR3 loop spans 17 amino acids. CDR3 nucleotide sequence: TGTGCCACCAGTGCCTTGGGGGGACAGGGCTCGACCGGGGAGCTGTTTTTT. The encoded protein is CATSALGGQGSTGELFF.